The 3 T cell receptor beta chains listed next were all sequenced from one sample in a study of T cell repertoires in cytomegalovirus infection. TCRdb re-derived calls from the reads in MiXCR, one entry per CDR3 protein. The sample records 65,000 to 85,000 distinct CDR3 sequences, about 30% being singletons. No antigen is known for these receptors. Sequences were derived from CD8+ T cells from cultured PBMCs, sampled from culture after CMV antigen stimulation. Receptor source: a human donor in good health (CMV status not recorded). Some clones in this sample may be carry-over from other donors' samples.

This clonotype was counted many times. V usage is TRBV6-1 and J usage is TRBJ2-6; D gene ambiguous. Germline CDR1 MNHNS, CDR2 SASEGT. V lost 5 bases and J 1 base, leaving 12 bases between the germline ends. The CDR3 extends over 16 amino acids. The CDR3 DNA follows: TGTGCCAGCAGTCTAGGGCTGAGATCTGGGGCCAACGTCCTGACTTTC. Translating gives CASSLGLRSGANVLTF.

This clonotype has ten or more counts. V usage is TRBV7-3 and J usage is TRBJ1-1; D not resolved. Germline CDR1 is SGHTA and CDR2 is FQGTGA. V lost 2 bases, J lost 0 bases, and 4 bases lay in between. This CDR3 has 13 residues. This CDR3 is CASSLHMNTEAFF. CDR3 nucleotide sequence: TGTGCCAGCAGCTTACATATGAACACTGAAGCTTTCTTT.

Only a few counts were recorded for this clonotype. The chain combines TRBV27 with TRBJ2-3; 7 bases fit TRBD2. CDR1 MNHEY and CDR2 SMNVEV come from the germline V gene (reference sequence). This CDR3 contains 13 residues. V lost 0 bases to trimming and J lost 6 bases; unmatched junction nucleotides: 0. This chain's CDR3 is CASSLSGGDTQYF. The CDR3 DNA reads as TGTGCCAGCAGTTTATCGGGGGGGGATACGCAGTATTTT.